A single sample is the source of the 27 T cell receptor beta chains below, sequenced in a study of post-analysis software for immune sequencing data (dated by TCRdb to the mid-2010s). The paper's findings and limits, for the study overall: Four to six TRBV segments, including TRBV5-6, TRBV5-1 and TRBV20-1, were significantly more frequent in patients than controls.

Library prep was done by PCR. TCRdb names Illumina HiSeq 2500 as the instrument used. Unique molecular identifiers were incorporated into TCR beta cDNA libraries to reduce PCR and sequencing biases. TCRdb's own reprocessing of the public reads used fastp at Q25 and MiXCR and kept productive beta chains. Rows with a matching CDR3 protein are joined into one entry that keeps the most common DNA and genes. The sample table records approximately 730,000 distinct CDR3 sequences; 46% of these occur just once. The ten largest clones represent just under 5% of the sample. The antigens these receptors bind are not known. Material: blood. The receptors originated from a girl aged 5-17 years with multiple sclerosis.

The chain has TRBV5-6 and TRBJ1-2, with D possibly matching TRBD1 (6 bases). This CDR3 region has 14 residues. Trimming shortened V by 4 bases and J by 11 bases, and 21 bases separated the two germline ends. Germline V gene data show CDR1 as SGHDT and CDR2 as YYEEEE. CDR3 bases: TGTGCCAGCAGCCCAAGCGACAGGCGTCTAGGGTACACCTTC. This gives the protein CASSPSDRRLGYTF.

The rearrangement uses TRBV4-3 and TRBJ2-7, with 10 nucleotides matching TRBD2. There are 17 residues in the CDR3. Trimming removed 0 bases from V and 3 bases from J; junction bases left unmatched: 8. CDR1 is LGHNA and CDR2 is YSLEER in the germline V gene. CDR3: CASSQELASGSVYEQYF. CDR3 DNA sequence: TGCGCCAGCAGCCAAGAACTCGCTAGCGGGAGTGTCTACGAGCAGTACTTC.

V and J are TRBV29-1 and TRBJ2-3; either TRBD1 or TRBD2 may fit D (5 bases each). V lost 3 bases and J lost 2, with 12 bases in between. The length of the CDR3 is 14 residues. Germline CDR1 is SQVTM and CDR2 is ANQGSEA. The CDR3 protein is CSVDLGEITDTQYF. For the CDR3, the DNA is TGCAGCGTTGATCTGGGGGAGATCACAGATACGCAGTATTTT.

The sample holds many counts of this clonotype. The chain links TRBV27 to TRBJ2-1; D unresolved. CDR1 MNHEY and CDR2 SMNVEV come from the germline V gene (reference sequence). Deletions cut 6 bases from V and 0 bases from J, with 9 bases between. The CDR3 is 14 residues long. The CDR3 coding sequence is TGTGCCAGCAGCTTAGGGATCTCCTACAATGAGCAGTTCTTC. Protein sequence: CASSLGISYNEQFF.

The chain couples TRBV29-1 to TRBJ2-5; TRBD2 agrees at 15 bases. Trimming took 6 bases from V and 5 from J; bases not matched to a gene: 10. Germline V gene lookup returns CDR1 SQVTM and CDR2 ANQGSEA. The CDR3 has 16 residues. The CDR3 region has the DNA TGCAGCGTACCACCGGGACTAGCGGGAGGTTCGGAGACCCAGTACTTC. This sequence encodes CSVPPGLAGGSETQYF.

This chain joins TRBV24-1 and TRBJ1-5; D gene uncertain. The CDR3 loop spans 14 amino acids. The V gene lost 1 base and the J gene lost 0 bases, with 3 bases spanning the gap. Germline V CDR1 and CDR2: KGHDR, SFDVKD. In nucleotides, the CDR3 is TGTGCCACCAGTGATTTTGATAGCAATCAGCCCCAGCATTTT. Translating gives CATSDFDSNQPQHF.

The rearrangement joins TRBV12-3 or TRBV12-4 to TRBJ2-5; TRBD2 might be the D (5 bases). The CDR3 is 15 amino acids. V was pared by 2 bases and J by 5 bases, with 15 bases between. As DNA, the CDR3 is TGTGCCAGCAGTTTACCGAAGGGTTGGAGGGAGACCCAGTACTTC. Protein: CASSLPKGWRETQYF.

J is TRBJ2-5 and V is TRBV20-1; the D call may be TRBD1 or TRBD2 (6 bases each). This CDR3 comprises 12 residues. Looked up from germline, CDR1 is DFQATT and CDR2 is SNEGSKA (reference sequence). Trimming removed 2 bases from V and 7 bases from J, with 11 bases in between. CDR3 residues: CSARRGPGTQYF. CDR3 in DNA: TGCAGTGCTAGACGGGGGCCGGGGACCCAGTACTTC.

Regarding this clonotype: Since a much larger clone is just one base distant, this may be a read error. This chain's CDR3 is CASNYRPGGNQPQHF. In DNA, the CDR3 is TGTGCCAGCAATTACAGGCCAGGGGGCAATCAGCCCCAGCATTTT. The V call is TRBV12-3 or TRBV12-4, the J call TRBJ1-5; D perhaps matches TRBD1 (6 bases). V lost 7 bases to trimming and J lost 2 bases, with 15 bases between them. The CDR3 has 15 amino acids.

The gene calls are TRBV7-8 and TRBJ2-1, with TRBD2 identical over 15 bases. Trimming took 5 bases from V and 3 from J; bases not matched to a gene: 5. CDR1 SGHVS and CDR2 FQNEAQ come from the germline V gene. The CDR3 runs to 17 residues. CDR3 DNA: TGTGCCAGCAGCGCCGGACTAGCGGGAGGGGTCTACAATGAGCAGTTCTTC. It specifies CASSAGLAGGVYNEQFF.

This clonotype was found a few times. The chain links TRBV20-1 to TRBJ1-2; TRBD1 might be the D (5 bases). The CDR3 has 11 amino acids. Trimming took 5 bases from V and 4 from J, leaving 8 bases between them. Germline V gives CDR1 DFQATT, CDR2 SNEGSKA (reference sequence). The DNA of the CDR3 is TGCAGTGCTTGGGGGAGCTATGGCTACACCTTC. It encodes CSAWGSYGYTF.

The chain links TRBV20-1 to TRBJ1-2; D not resolved. V was trimmed by 6 bases and J by 1 base, leaving 18 bases between them. Germline CDR1 is DFQATT and CDR2 is SNEGSKA (reference sequence). The CDR3 covers 15 residues. CDR3 DNA sequence: TGCAGTGCCCTAGAGAGAGAGGGAGGTAACTATGGCTACACCTTC. The encoded protein is CSALEREGGNYGYTF.

This clonotype was found a few times. DNA for the CDR3: TGTGCCATCAGTGAGGTGGAGGGGTTGGAGTACTTC. It specifies CAISEVEGLEYF. The chain uses TRBV10-3 and TRBJ2-4, with D possibly matching TRBD2 (6 bases). The length of the CDR3 is 12 residues. CDR1 is ENHRY and CDR2 is SYGVKD in the germline V gene. Deletions cut 2 bases from V and 14 bases from J, with 13 bases between.

This clonotype was counted between two and nine times. The chain has TRBV9 and TRBJ2-6; no definite D call. Trimming took 1 base from V and 4 from J, leaving 18 bases between them. This CDR3 has 18 amino acids. Germline V gives CDR1 SGDLS, CDR2 YYNGEE. CDR3 coding DNA: TGTGCCAGCAGCGTATCGAACAGTCCTCCTCTCGGGGCCAACGTCCTGACTTTC. It is translated as CASSVSNSPPLGANVLTF.

This chain links TRBV15 with TRBJ1-1; D uncertain. Trimming removed 0 bases at V and 0 bases at J, with 8 bases between. Germline CDR1 reads LNHNV; CDR2 reads YYDKDF (reference sequence). The CDR3 sequence is 15 residues long. CDR3 region: CATSREARVNTEAFF. In nucleotides, the CDR3 is TGTGCCACCAGCAGAGAGGCAAGGGTGAACACTGAAGCTTTCTTT.

The rearrangement links TRBV21-1 to TRBJ2-7; the table names TRBD1, a call not compared with the DNA. The DNA end is a closer match to TRBJ2-5, so the J assignment may be wrong. TRBV21-1 is given as a pseudogene. CDR3 length equals 14 residues. CDR3 DNA sequence: TGTGCCAGCAGCACCGGGACAGGGAAGGAGACCCAGTACTTC. This codes for CASSTGTGKETQYF.

The DNA of the CDR3 is TGTGCCAGCAGTCCAGCTACCAGCCCCTGCAATGAGCAGTTCTTC. Its protein is CASSPATSPCNEQFF. The chain is built from TRBV7-9 and TRBJ2-1, with unresolved D. The CDR3 covers 15 residues. CDR1 and CDR2 (germline): SEHNR, FQNEAQ (reference sequence). Trimming stripped 6 bases from V and 6 bases from J, with 18 bases between. The variable domain in full, with the rest retrieved from reference TRBV7-9 and TRBJ2-1, is DTGVSQNPRHKITKRGQNVTFRCDPISEHNRLYWYRQTLGQGPEFLTYFQNEAQLEKSRLLSDRFSAERPKGSFSTLEIQRTEQGDSAMYLCASSPATSPCNEQFFGPGTRLTVL.

This chain uses TRBV29-1 with TRBJ2-1; D gene uncertain. The V gene lost 6 bases and the J gene lost 9 bases, with 9 bases spanning the gap. CDR1 is SQVTM and CDR2 is ANQGSEA in the germline V gene. The CDR3 totals 10 residues. The CDR3, as DNA: TGCAGCGTCGCCTTTGGTGAGCAGTTCTTC. Protein product: CSVAFGEQFF.

This clonotype has only a few counts. This rearrangement joins TRBV4-1 to TRBJ2-7; D possibly uses TRBD1 or TRBD2 (5 bases each). Between the trimmed V and J ends, which lost 3 bases and 4 bases, there was a span of 16 bases. The CDR3 has 15 residues. Germline assignment: CDR1 MGHRA and CDR2 YSYEKL. The CDR3 protein is CASSHAGTEDYEQYF. DNA of the CDR3: TGCGCCAGCAGCCATGCCGGGACCGAGGATTACGAGCAGTACTTC.

This clonotype has only a few counts. The chain couples TRBV10-3 to TRBJ2-7, with D possibly being TRBD1 or TRBD2 (5 bases each). Germline-derived CDR1 and CDR2 are ENHRY and SYGVKD. V was pared by 6 bases and J by 7 bases, with 13 bases between. CDR3 size: 12 residues. The DNA of the CDR3 is TGTGCCATCAGCAATGAGGGGTGGGAGCAGTACTTC. The encoded protein is CAISNEGWEQYF.

This clonotype has a count of ten or more. The genes are TRBV5-1 and TRBJ2-3; perhaps D is TRBD1 or TRBD2 (5 bases each). The germline V gene encodes CDR1 SGHRS and CDR2 YFSETQ. The CDR3 extends over 14 amino acids. The V gene lost 6 bases and the J gene lost 2 bases, with 13 bases spanning the gap. This chain's CDR3 is CASTRDLTTDTQYF. As DNA, the CDR3 is TGCGCCAGCACCCGGGACCTAACCACAGATACGCAGTATTTT.

The gene calls are TRBV7-9 and TRBJ2-3; 8 nucleotides align to TRBD2. The CDR3 loop spans 18 amino acids. Per germline, CDR1 SEHNR and CDR2 FQNEAQ (reference sequence). V shed 2 bases and J 1 base; nucleotides not matched to a gene: 11. CDR3 residues: CASSLSVREGLRTDTQYF. CDR3 in DNA: TGTGCCAGCAGCTTATCTGTTCGGGAGGGCCTCCGCACAGATACGCAGTATTTT. Full variable domain (rest looked up from reference TRBV7-9 and TRBJ2-3): DTGVSQNPRHKITKRGQNVTFRCDPISEHNRLYWYRQTLGQGPEFLTYFQNEAQLEKSRLLSDRFSAERPKGSFSTLEIQRTEQGDSAMYLCASSLSVREGLRTDTQYFGPGTRLTVL.

The V gene is TRBV6-5, the J gene TRBJ1-1, with unresolved D. Trimming shortened V by 2 bases and J by 4 bases, and 11 bases separated the two germline ends. Per the germline V gene, CDR1 is MNHEY and CDR2 is SVGAGI. The CDR3 is made up of 14 amino acids. The DNA of the CDR3 is TGTGCCAGCAGTTACCAGCGACAAGGCACTGAAGCTTTCTTT. It is translated as CASSYQRQGTEAFF.

The V and J genes are TRBV20-1 and TRBJ2-1; no clear D. Germline CDR1 reads DFQATT; CDR2 reads SNEGSKA (reference sequence). This CDR3 is built from 15 residues. The V end lost 1 base, the J end lost 0 bases, and 10 bases lay between the germline ends. CDR3 DNA sequence: TGCAGTGCTAGAGTGGAGACTGGCTCCTACAATGAGCAGTTCTTC. This codes for CSARVETGSYNEQFF.

J is TRBJ1-5 and V is TRBV20-1; D is uncertain. The CDR3 is made up of 16 amino acids. Germline V gives CDR1 DFQATT, CDR2 SNEGSKA (reference sequence). V was trimmed by 0 bases and J by 3 bases, leaving 15 bases between them. CDR3 sequence (DNA): TGCAGTGCTAGAGAAGCGATAACAGCCCCCAATCAGCCCCAGCATTTT. Translated: CSAREAITAPNQPQHF.

The rearrangement links TRBV6-4 to TRBJ2-1; 7 bases align to TRBD2. The germline V gene encodes CDR1 MRHNA and CDR2 SNTAGT. The CDR3 spans 16 residues. V was pared by 2 bases and J by 2 bases, with 6 bases of the junction left unmatched. The CDR3 DNA follows: TGTGCCAGCAGTGACGGCGGGGGAAACCCCTACAATGAGCAGTTCTTC. Amino acids: CASSDGGGNPYNEQFF.

A single count supports this clonotype. The rearrangement uses TRBV27 and TRBJ2-3; D perhaps matches TRBD2 (5 bases). Trimming stripped 4 bases from V and 2 bases from J, with 25 bases between. The CDR3 loop spans 19 amino acids. Germline-derived CDR1 and CDR2 are MNHEY and SMNVEV (reference sequence). The CDR3 loop is CASSYLPPSLGGYTDTQYF. The CDR3, as DNA: TGTGCCAGCAGTTATTTGCCCCCTTCCCTGGGCGGGTACACAGATACGCAGTATTTT.